This TCR beta chain was recovered during a study of T cells in Graves' hyperthyroidism and ophthalmopathy. On this clonotype itself: Antigen: not known.

Trimming took 3 bases from V and 1 from J, leaving 16 bases between them. This CDR3 is built from 15 residues. Germline V gene sequence: CDR1 DFQATT, CDR2 SNEGSKA (reference sequence). Any patient presenting with uncontrolled infection, other autoimmune disease, pregnancy or lactation was left out. Study results and limitations: Stable hyperthyroidism and ophthalmopathy were separated using 13 V-J signatures. In blood, most of the thyroid clonotypes expanded above 0.001 were also present.

TCR beta CDR3 regions were amplified from RNA transcripts. An initial round of RT-PCR targeting the TCR CDR3 relied on the HTBI primer set. TCRdb independently ran MiXCR on the multiplex PCR reads; one entry per CDR3 protein. Of roughly 510,000 distinct CDR3 sequences listed, 46% were seen once; the top ten hold about 45%. J is TRBJ2-7 and V is TRBV20-1; D might be TRBD2 (6 bases). The sample comprised peripheral blood or thyroid tissue (not recorded which). The sequence was collected from an adult woman with Graves' disease, either hyperthyroidism or ophthalmopathy (not recorded which). The CDR3 loop reads CSASSLSGRSYEQYF. The CDR3 DNA is TGCAGTGCTAGTTCCTTAAGCGGGCGTTCCTACGAGCAGTACTTC.